The following is a TCR beta chain sequence with its context. Its antigen specificity is not known. No base-level quality is on record; no much larger clone is a single base apart. The library was produced with the immunoSEQ multiplex PCR assay. For the multiplex PCR, a mixture combining 60 forward primers for TCR Vbeta segments and 13 reverse primers for TCR Jbeta segments was used. Amplification of the CDR3 region of rearranged TCR beta genes was performed with a multiplex PCR assay on genomic DNA. The Illumina HiSeq System was used to sequence the amplified TCR beta libraries as 87-base-pair reads. Turning to the authors' computational methods: In a later analysis, approximately 74 million unique TCR beta chains were counted across the approximately 640 repertoires, and some 10 million of these chains were shared by at least two donors. A nearest-neighbor algorithm error-corrected the raw reads and collapsed the reads into unique sequences, merging closely related sequences to remove PCR and sequencing errors. V, D and J gene segments were assigned by aligning CDR3 sequences to IMGT reference sequences. For a sequence to be retained, a match of at least six nucleotides to both a V gene segment and a J gene segment was required. Rearrangements were called productive when the CDR3 lacked stop codons and stayed in frame with V and J; all others were non-productive. CDR3 was defined by IMGT convention, running from the second conserved V-encoded cysteine to the conserved J-encoded phenylalanine. In an earlier analysis of 587 of the donors, sequences lacking an unambiguous match to a single V gene segment were excluded. An earlier analysis of several hundred of the donors called V segments functional above 56.7% productive rearrangements and segregating when the between-donor standard deviation exceeded 5%. To diagnose cytomegalovirus status from the catalog of TCR beta chain sequences, a statistical classification framework was built. A later analysis assigned V and J genes by comparing TCR nucleotide sequences with IMGT/GENE-DB human TR gene sequences. Using the TCRdist pipeline, a later analysis assigned CDR3 sequences along with most-parsimonious VDJ recombination scenarios. A later analysis defined each TCR beta chain by its CDR3 amino acid sequence plus V-gene family, and excluded reads lacking a unique V-gene family. A later analysis removed nearly 600 highly shared, low-generation-probability nucleotide sequences to deal with suspected cross-contamination and a sequencing artifact. A later analysis calculated a clonal expansion index for each public chain from normalized within-repertoire ranks of inferred template counts. In a later analysis, generation probabilities were computed using a VDJ recombination model fitted to out-of-frame rearrangements, and the results were checked against IGoR. Hypergeometric tests were used in a later analysis to score TCR-TCR, TCR-HLA and TCR-CMV co-occurrence, with a repertoire-size bias correction applied to the TCR pairs. In a later analysis, false discovery rates were estimated by permuting HLA or CMV assignments 20 times. In a later analysis, co-occurring TCRs were grouped with DBSCAN, and TCRdist sequence similarity was added when clustering was performed within HLA-allele-positive subsets. Co-occurrence clustering excluded repertoires with fewer than 30,000 or more than 120,000 public chains, plus five with anomalous nucleotide sharing. TCRdb retrieved this table from immuneACCESS and kept in-frame rearrangements only. Not all clones are present; in checked studies, unresolved V genes account for under half, and no reason is known for the remainder. D and trimming come from the DNA, and the V and J calls and clone size come from that table. The sample table shows some 110,000 clones, and about 70% are seen once. Under 8% of the sample lies in the top ten.

V is trimmed back by 6 bases and J by 10 bases, and the junction contains 16 bases that no gene match accounts for. The CDR3 spans 16 residues, from the cysteine through the phenylalanine. Left in the record is the CDR3 DNA by itself, 48 bases read in frame from the first base. The germline V gene yields SGDLS for CDR1 and YYNGEE for CDR2. The data originate from a study of cytomegalovirus exposure and HLA in healthy donors (dated by TCRdb to about 2017). Describing the broader study: In an earlier analysis of around 540 of the donors, 276 Gb of sequence data and 100 million or so unique TCR beta sequences from roughly 190 million T cells were reported. An early release covering 550 to 700 HLA-typed donors comprised roughly 300 gigabases of sequencing data and approximately 80 million unique TCR sequences. The genetic ancestry cluster associated with self-reported Caucasian donors included about four fifths of the 300 to 450 genotyped donors. The study aimed to test whether signatures of past pathogen exposure could be identified by cataloging public T cell receptors. Using immunosequencing, the study profiled T cell repertoires from about 650 subjects and related those repertoires to cytomegalovirus serostatus. Besides the first cohort of roughly 700 subjects, a separate validation cohort made up of 90 to 150 different subjects was used. The study combined high-throughput TCR immunosequencing, statistical association of individual TCRs with disease status, and machine learning to predict cytomegalovirus infection status. A later analysis re-examined previously published TCR beta repertoires from about 670 donors and added high-resolution HLA genotyping to investigate patterns of TCR occurrence. Rather than drawing on any new phenotypic data, the later analysis identified candidate immune exposures from TCR beta sequences and the way those sequences occurred across donors. In an earlier analysis of more than 550 of the donors, high-throughput TCR beta sequencing was used to judge whether each TCR beta V gene segment behaved as functional or pseudogenic. Donor age, sex, ethnicity and CMV serostatus were compiled alongside the repertoire data. A later genetic analysis took genome-wide SNP genotypes for about 55% of the roughly 670 donors and used that subset as a discovery cohort. All discovery cohort repertoires had been generated on a single sequencing platform. HLA typing covered class I and class II loci at four-digit resolution. Typing coverage varied by locus: roughly 629-640 donors for A, B, C, DRB1 and DQB1; more than 500 for DQA1; more than 600 for DPA1; approximately 490 for DPB1. Five DR-DQ haplotypes were handled as single units for association and clustering, since linkage in the cohort was strong. Among about 360 genotyped donors of the cohort, an average of about 240,000 unique TCR beta nucleotide sequences were sequenced per donor, around 20% of them non-productive.

The full study reports these points: According to a later genetic analysis, donors in an Asian-associated ancestry cluster had fewer N-insertions in productive TCRs than the approximately 670-donor mean. Cytomegalovirus status was reported to be diagnosed by the classifier with high specificity and sensitivity in both the original and validation cohorts. The authors suggested that the approach could potentially be generalized to other disease states and immunological phenotypes. Assigning TCR associations to individual alleles was difficult when HLA alleles, especially DR and DQ, strongly co-occurred. In a later analysis, several top co-occurrence clusters were reported to appear linked to parvovirus B19, influenza, CMV and Epstein-Barr virus. Only TCR beta chains were sequenced in this cohort, and the absence of alpha or paired-chain data limited detectable features. In vitro tests confirmed that a few of the cytomegalovirus-associated TCR beta chains recognize cytomegalovirus antigens. In a later analysis, 16,951 TCR beta sequences were associated with specific HLA alleles at a false discovery rate of 0.05. HLA typing was unavailable for some donors at each locus, so association tests used only the typed subset. A further reported finding was that TCR beta sequences accurately predicted the HLA-A and HLA-B alleles for most subjects in the first cohort. In the study, approximately 160 TCR beta chains were listed as associated with cytomegalovirus. Correlated functional status among segregating V segments might be attributable to linkage disequilibrium, but an unknown experimental factor could not be ruled out. Across donors, most TCR sequences were observed very rarely, whereas some public TCRs were present in many individuals. Compared with equally common non-associated chains, HLA-associated TCR beta chains in a later analysis were more clonally expanded and had lower generation probabilities. According to a later analysis, TCR association rates differed among HLA loci, with DRB1 alleles showing the most associated TCRs and HLA-C alleles showing the fewest. According to a later analysis, most CMV-associated TCR beta chains appeared to be HLA-restricted, and the HLA associations seemed to be driven largely by CMV exposure. In a later genetic analysis, a missense DCLRE1C variant was associated with V-gene and J-gene trimming of TCR beta chains, and the association was replicated in an independent cohort. In an earlier analysis of 587 of the donors, most TCR beta V segments appeared in productive rearrangements about 87% or about 30% of the time, broadly matching IMGT annotations. A cluster of highly shared sequence variants was judged likely to be a technical artifact of the sequencing pipeline. Seventeen rarely observed V segments, including chromosome 9 orphons, were excluded from the earlier analysis of a few hundred of the donors because counts were too low. Sequencing depth was assumed to be roughly uniform across donors in the presence/absence analyses, though that assumption may not hold. CMV serostatus was the only immune exposure information available for the cohort. The 87-base-pair reads could not distinguish some IMGT-functional V segments, including TRBV6-2 and TRBV6-3, so those segments were excluded.

In total, over 600 healthy bone marrow donors made up the cohort. At the time of sampling, every cohort member was nominally healthy, though immune exposures that went unrecorded were likely present. The donor was CMV seropositive and was included in the group of 250 to 350 seropositive cohort members. A peripheral blood sample was collected from each donor, and TCR beta sequencing was performed on peripheral blood mononuclear cells. Genomic DNA was extracted from the blood cell samples with the Qiagen DNeasy Blood Extraction Kit. Source material: PBMCs. This clonotype originated in a woman aged 45 to 65 in good health and CMV-seropositive. In this chain, TRBV9 is recombined with TRBJ2-1; 10 central bases correspond to TRBD1. The DNA sequence follows: TGTGCCAGCAACAGACAGGGGGCGAGGGGGGGGGTCGAGCAGTTCTTC. Protein translation: CASNRQGARGGVEQFF.